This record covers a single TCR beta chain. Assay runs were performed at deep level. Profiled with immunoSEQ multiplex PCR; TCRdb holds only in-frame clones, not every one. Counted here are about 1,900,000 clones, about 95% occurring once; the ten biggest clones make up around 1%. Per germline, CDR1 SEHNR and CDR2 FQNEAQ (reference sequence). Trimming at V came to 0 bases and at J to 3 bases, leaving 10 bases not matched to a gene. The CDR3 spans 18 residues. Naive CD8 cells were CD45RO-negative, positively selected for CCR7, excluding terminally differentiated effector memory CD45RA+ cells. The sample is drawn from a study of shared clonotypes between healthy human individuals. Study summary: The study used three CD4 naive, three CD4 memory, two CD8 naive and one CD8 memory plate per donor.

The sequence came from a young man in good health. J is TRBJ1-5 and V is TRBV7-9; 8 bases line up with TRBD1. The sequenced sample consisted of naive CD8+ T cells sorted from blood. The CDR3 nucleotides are TGTGCCAGCAGCTTAGCCCTGGCAGGGGGCATTGCCAATCAGCCCCAGCATTTT. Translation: CASSLALAGGIANQPQHF.